One and the same sample provided the 10 T cell receptor beta chains below, sequenced in a study of response to subunit inactivated influenza vaccine. MiXCR, run by TCRdb on the RT-PCR reads, gives a single entry per CDR3 protein. The sample consists of approximately 700,000 distinct CDR3 sequences, around 16% of them appearing once. The sample consisted of PBMCs from blood, taken roughly 12 days after vaccination. Receptors were obtained from a man between 50 and 59 years old who received an inactivated influenza vaccine.

In this sample, this clonotype turned up many times. The V and J genes are TRBV5-1 and TRBJ1-2; no definite D call. V was trimmed by 0 bases and J by 2 bases, leaving 5 bases between them. Germline-derived CDR1 and CDR2 are SGHRS and YFSETQ. The CDR3 extends over 13 amino acids. CDR3: CASSLGHNYGYTF. In DNA form, the CDR3 reads TGCGCCAGCAGCTTGGGACACAACTATGGCTACACCTTC.

This sequence joins TRBV7-9 and TRBJ2-7, with D possibly TRBD2 on 6 matching bases. V gave up 4 bases and J gave up 2 bases, with 12 bases separating them. From germline, CDR1 is SEHNR and CDR2 FQNEAQ (reference sequence). The CDR3 consists of 14 residues. CDR3 DNA: TGTGCCAGCAGCTCAGGACTAACAACCTACGAGCAGTACTTC. This sequence encodes CASSSGLTTYEQYF.

This clonotype has just a few counts. This chain uses TRBV11-2 with TRBJ2-1; D tentatively reads TRBD1 or TRBD2 (5 bases each). V was clipped by 5 bases and J by 9 bases, with 17 bases between them. Germline lookup yields CDR1 SGHAT and CDR2 FQNNGV. CDR3 length: 14 amino acids. The chain's CDR3 is CASSRTQNRGEQFF. In DNA form, the CDR3 reads TGTGCCAGCAGCAGGACTCAAAATAGGGGTGAGCAGTTCTTC.

The chain recombines TRBV5-1 with TRBJ2-3, with 7 bases fitting TRBD2. After removal of 0 bases from V and 3 bases from J, the junction contained 7 bases not matched to a gene. Germline CDR1 reads SGHRS; CDR2 reads YFSETQ. The CDR3 contains 16 residues. The CDR3 sequence: CASSLDGGKRTDTQYF. The CDR3 DNA follows: TGCGCCAGCAGCTTGGACGGGGGGAAGAGAACAGATACGCAGTATTTT.

In its sample, this clonotype was seen many times. The chain uses TRBV7-9 and TRBJ2-1, with D perhaps matching TRBD1 or TRBD2 (5 bases each). Between the trimmed V and J ends, which lost 2 bases and 5 bases, there was a span of 10 bases. The germline V gene encodes CDR1 SEHNR and CDR2 FQNEAQ (reference sequence). The CDR3 has 14 amino acids. The CDR3 sequence is CASSLSGGNNEQFF. The CDR3, as DNA: TGTGCCAGCAGCTTAAGTGGGGGAAACAATGAGCAGTTCTTC. The full variable domain, in which reference TRBV7-9 and TRBJ2-1 provide the parts outside the CDR3, is DTGVSQNPRHKITKRGQNVTFRCDPISEHNRLYWYRQTLGQGPEFLTYFQNEAQLEKSRLLSDRFSAERPKGSFSTLEIQRTEQGDSAMYLCASSLSGGNNEQFFGPGTRLTVL.

V gene TRBV19 combines with J gene TRBJ2-3, with 9 nucleotides matching TRBD1. The CDR3 is 18 residues long. V dropped 3 bases and J dropped 2; count of bases not matched to a gene: 12. In germline, CDR1 is LNHDA, CDR2 SQIVND (reference sequence). As DNA, the CDR3 is TGTGCCAGTAGTATCGGGACAGGGAGACTAGGGGCCACAGATACGCAGTATTTT. Translated: CASSIGTGRLGATDTQYF.

This clonotype was counted a few times. The chain employs TRBV12-3 or TRBV12-4 and TRBJ1-1; D remains ambiguous. The ends were cut back, 4 bases at V and 1 base at J, with 10 bases in the middle. This CDR3 has 14 residues. For the CDR3, the DNA is TGTGCCAGCAGTTCCCCAGACTGGAACACTGAAGCTTTCTTT. This encodes CASSSPDWNTEAFF.

This clonotype turned up a few times. This chain uses TRBV24-1 with TRBJ2-5; TRBD2 is a possible D gene (7 bases). Germline assignment: CDR1 KGHDR and CDR2 SFDVKD. This CDR3 comprises 15 residues. V gave up 4 bases and J gave up 5 bases, with 16 bases separating them. The CDR3 nucleotides are TGTGCCACCAGTGAACAGGGAGGGCTCTTGGAGACCCAGTACTTC. It is translated as CATSEQGGLLETQYF.

The chain uses TRBV5-1 and TRBJ2-5, with D unclear. V shed 2 bases and J shed 5 bases, with 4 bases lying between them. This CDR3 spans 11 amino acids. Germline CDR1 and CDR2: SGHRS and YFSETQ. CDR3 sequence (DNA): TGCGCCAGCAGCTTCGATGAGACCCAGTACTTC. Amino acid sequence: CASSFDETQYF.

This clonotype was picked up a small number of times. This sequence joins TRBV29-1 and TRBJ2-1; possible D gene TRBD1, 5 bases. The germline V and J ends were trimmed by 3 bases and 9 bases, with 12 bases remaining between them. There are 12 residues in the CDR3. The germline V gene encodes CDR1 SQVTM and CDR2 ANQGSEA. This CDR3 reads CSVDVDRSEQFF. CDR3 nucleotide sequence: TGCAGCGTTGACGTCGACAGATCTGAGCAGTTCTTC.